These 15 T cell receptor beta chains came from one sample sequenced in a study of beta chain features in type 1 diabetes. The study, taken as a whole, reports: Type 1 diabetes patients had moderately but significantly shorter TCRB CDR3s in all four CD4+ subsets.

No antigen has been identified for these receptors. Isolated RNA was reverse transcribed in full, so expressed TCRB transcripts were sequenced. Assay: immunoSEQ multiplex PCR; the TCRdb copy retains only in-frame clones and omits some. This sample yields 240,000 or so clones, of which roughly 21% are seen a single time; 0.028% belongs to the top ten. The sample taken for sequencing was naive CD4+ T cells from blood. The receptor set was obtained from a woman between 40 and 50 years old with type 1 diabetes.

Here the CDR3 reads CASSLGGGQVDEQYF. In DNA, the CDR3 is TGTGCCAGCAGCTTAGGAGGGGGACAGGTCGACGAGCAGTACTTC. The chain joins TRBV7-9 to TRBJ2-7, with 8 bases matching TRBD1. The CDR3 has 15 amino acids. Germline trimming cut 1 base from V and 5 bases from J; bases unmatched to any gene: 7. The V gene's germline CDR1 is SEHNR and CDR2 FQNEAQ (reference sequence).

The V call is TRBV5-1, the J call TRBJ1-1; no firm D call. The CDR3 runs to 15 residues. The germline V gene has CDR1 SGHRS and CDR2 YFSETQ. V shed 1 base and J shed 3 bases, with 13 bases lying between them. The CDR3 coding sequence is TGCGCCAGCAGCTTGCCGAGAAGGGAGTACACTGAAGCTTTCTTT. Translating it yields CASSLPRREYTEAFF.

V usage is TRBV7-2 and J usage is TRBJ1-1; D call uncertain. This CDR3 has 14 residues. The V end lost 1 base, the J end lost 1 base, and 7 bases lay between the germline ends. CDR1 SGHTA and CDR2 FQGNSA come from the germline V gene. The CDR3 is CASSLERQNTEAFF. The CDR3 bases are TGTGCCAGCAGCTTAGAGCGGCAGAACACTGAAGCTTTCTTT.

V gene TRBV7-8 combines with J gene TRBJ1-1, with 7 bases identical to TRBD1. Germline V gene lookup returns CDR1 SGHVS and CDR2 FQNEAQ. V shed 5 bases and J 5 bases; nucleotides not matched to a gene: 2. This CDR3 has 12 residues. The CDR3 protein is CASSKQGTEAFF. The CDR3 region has the DNA TGTGCCAGCAGCAAACAGGGGACTGAAGCTTTCTTT. Based on the CDR3 plus reference TRBV7-8 and TRBJ1-1, the full variable domain is GAGVSQSPRYKVAKRGQDVALRCDPISGHVSLFWYQQALGQGPEFLTYFQNEAQLDKSGLPSDRFFAERPEGSVSTLKIQRTQQEDSAVYLCASSKQGTEAFFGQGTRLTVV.

Note on this clone: Additional DNA sequences in this sample encode the identical CDR3. This rearrangement joins TRBV29-1 to TRBJ2-5; TRBD1 might be the D (5 bases). The germline V gene encodes CDR1 SQVTM and CDR2 ANQGSEA. The CDR3 sequence is 12 residues long. V was pared by 2 bases and J by 2 bases, with 6 bases between. DNA of the CDR3: TGCAGCGTTGAAAGGGGACAAGAGACCCAGTACTTC. This sequence encodes CSVERGQETQYF.

The chain employs TRBV7-9 and TRBJ2-3; TRBD2 might be the D (6 bases). The CDR3 sequence is 13 residues long. V lost 4 bases to trimming and J lost 4 bases, with 9 bases between them. CDR1 is SEHNR, CDR2 FQNEAQ, per germline (reference sequence). The CDR3 region has the DNA TGTGCCAGCAGCTCCCCGGGGGCAGATACGCAGTATTTT. Translated: CASSSPGADTQYF.

The DNA for the CDR3 is TGCGCCAGCAGCTTGGTGACAGCTAGGCAGGATGAGCAGTTCTTC. It is translated as CASSLVTARQDEQFF. The chain has TRBV5-1 and TRBJ2-1, with D possibly matching TRBD1 (5 bases). The germline V gene has CDR1 SGHRS and CDR2 YFSETQ. CDR3 size: 15 residues. Trimming left V 0 bases short and J 8 bases short, with 15 bases between.

This clone turned up a few times. The rearrangement links TRBV7-9 to TRBJ1-1; D uncertain. This CDR3 has 13 amino acids. V was pared by 3 bases and J by 11 bases, with 16 bases between. Looked up from germline, CDR1 is SEHNR and CDR2 is FQNEAQ (reference sequence). This CDR3 reads CASSLEYPDSAFF. The CDR3 DNA reads TGTGCCAGCAGCTTGGAGTACCCGGACTCGGCTTTCTTT.

This clone was detected a few times. V is TRBV14 and J is TRBJ2-7; D unresolved. The CDR3 extends over 12 amino acids. Germline assignment: CDR1 SGHDN and CDR2 FVKESK. Trimming shortened V by 1 base and J by 5 bases, and 6 bases separated the two germline ends. CDR3 region: CASSQVSNEQYF. CDR3 sequence (DNA): TGTGCCAGCAGCCAAGTTTCAAACGAGCAGTACTTC.

This clone has a handful of counts. Here the CDR3 DNA reads TGTGCCAGCAGTTACTCCGGGAGCTCCTACGAGCAGTACTTC. Protein sequence: CASSYSGSSYEQYF. The chain is built from TRBV6-5 and TRBJ2-7; D may be TRBD2 (6 bases). V gave up 0 bases and J gave up 0 bases, with 6 bases separating them. Germline V gene sequence: CDR1 MNHEY, CDR2 SVGAGI. The CDR3 loop spans 14 amino acids.

This clone has only a few counts. The CDR3 DNA is TGTGCCAGCAGCTTAGACGGTGAAAAACTGTTTTTT. Encoded protein: CASSLDGEKLFF. J is TRBJ1-4 and V is TRBV7-9; D unclear. Trimming cost V 1 base and J 7 bases, with 4 bases left between them. The CDR3 contains 12 residues. Germline-derived CDR1 and CDR2 are SEHNR and FQNEAQ (reference sequence).

This clone has only a few counts. The rearrangement uses TRBV4-3 and TRBJ1-2, with TRBD1 as a possible D gene (6 bases). The germline V gene has CDR1 LGHNA and CDR2 YSLEER. The CDR3 has 15 amino acids. With 1 base removed from V and 1 base from J, the gap between germline ends came to 10 bases. The chain's CDR3 is CASSQGQAHNYGYTF. In DNA, the CDR3 is TGCGCCAGCAGCCAAGGACAGGCGCATAACTATGGCTACACCTTC.

V gene TRBV30 combines with J gene TRBJ1-5; TRBD1 matches at 7 bases. The ends lost 3 bases at V and 7 bases at J; junction bases unmatched: 9. Looked up from germline, CDR1 is GTSNPN and CDR2 is SVGIG (reference sequence). CDR3 size: 14 residues. CDR3 in DNA: TGTGCCTGGAGCGTGACAGGGTTGGAACAGCCCCAGCATTTT. Translation: CAWSVTGLEQPQHF.

A few counts support this clone. The chain links TRBV29-1 to TRBJ2-2; TRBD2 agrees at 13 bases. The CDR3 loop spans 16 amino acids. V lost 5 bases to trimming and J lost 6 bases; unmatched junction nucleotides: 9. CDR1 and CDR2 from the germline V gene are SQVTM and ANQGSEA. CDR3 loop: CSVQTGTSGIAGELFF. The CDR3 DNA reads TGCAGCGTTCAGACCGGGACTAGCGGGATCGCCGGGGAGCTGTTTTTT.

The chain employs TRBV28 and TRBJ2-5, with D perhaps matching TRBD1 (5 bases). Trimming stripped 2 bases from V and 5 bases from J, with 15 bases between. The germline V gene encodes CDR1 MDHEN and CDR2 SYDVKM. CDR3 length: 15 amino acids. CDR3 protein: CASSLRLARAETQYF. The CDR3 nucleotides read TGTGCCAGCAGTTTAAGGCTCGCCAGGGCTGAGACCCAGTACTTC.